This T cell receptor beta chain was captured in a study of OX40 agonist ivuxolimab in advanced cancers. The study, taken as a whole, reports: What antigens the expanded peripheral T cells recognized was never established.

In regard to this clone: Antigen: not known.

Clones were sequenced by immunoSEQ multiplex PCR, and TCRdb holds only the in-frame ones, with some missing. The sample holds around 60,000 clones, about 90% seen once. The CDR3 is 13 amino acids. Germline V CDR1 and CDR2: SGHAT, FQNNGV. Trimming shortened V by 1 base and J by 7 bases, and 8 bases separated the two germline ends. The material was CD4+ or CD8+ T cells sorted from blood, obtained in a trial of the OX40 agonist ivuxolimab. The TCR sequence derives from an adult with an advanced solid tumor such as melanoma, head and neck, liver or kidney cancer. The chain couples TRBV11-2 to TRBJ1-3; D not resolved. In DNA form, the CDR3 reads TGTGCCAGCAGCTTAGGGGTCGGGAACACCATATATTTT. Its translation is CASSLGVGNTIYF.